This passage covers 5 T cell receptor beta chains from one sample sequenced in a study of blood T cell repertoires in COVID-19. Sequencing used immunoSEQ multiplex PCR; TCRdb keeps in-frame clones, though not all of them. The top ten clones hold approximately 26% of a sample with roughly 170,000 clones, about 75% of them seen once. Sequencing used peripheral blood. The source of these receptors is a woman in her 70s with acute or convalescent COVID-19.

This chain links TRBV15 with TRBJ2-7, with D maybe TRBD1 (6 bases). Germline CDR1 is LNHNV and CDR2 is YYDKDF (reference sequence). The CDR3 totals 15 residues. Trimming shortened V by 1 base and J by 5 bases, and 15 bases separated the two germline ends. CDR3 amino acids: CATSRGSSGDHEQYF. As DNA, the CDR3 is TGTGCCACCAGCAGAGGTTCTTCAGGGGACCACGAGCAGTACTTC.

Written as DNA, the CDR3 is TGTGCCAGCAGCTTAAAGGTGGGACTAGCGGGAGATCATGAGCAGTTCTTC. Its protein product is CASSLKVGLAGDHEQFF. The chain is built from TRBV7-2 and TRBJ2-1; 14 positions match TRBD2. CDR1 is SGHTA, CDR2 FQGNSA, per germline. The ends lost 2 bases at V and 8 bases at J; junction bases unmatched: 8. The CDR3 covers 17 residues.

The gene calls are TRBV7-2 and TRBJ1-1; D not certain. The V and J ends lost 1 base and 10 bases respectively, with 19 bases between them. Germline V gene data show CDR1 as SGHTA and CDR2 as FQGNSA. The CDR3 contains 15 residues. CDR3 in DNA: TGTGCCAGCAGCTTAGACGCCGGCGACGAGGGTATAGCTTTCTTT. Protein: CASSLDAGDEGIAFF.

The rearrangement uses TRBV9 and TRBJ1-1; no firm D call. This CDR3 is 13 amino acids long. Deletions cut 7 bases from V and 7 bases from J, with 17 bases between. Germline CDR1 reads SGDLS; CDR2 reads YYNGEE. CDR3 amino acids: CASGRLSFGEAFF. The CDR3 nucleotides read TGTGCCAGCGGAAGACTTTCATTTGGTGAAGCTTTCTTT.

The CDR3 sequence is CASSSRGGSGVKYNEQFF. CDR3 bases: TGCGCCAGCAGCTCCCGGGGGGGGAGCGGGGTAAAGTACAATGAGCAGTTCTTC. This chain joins TRBV5-1 and TRBJ2-1; 8 positions match TRBD2. The CDR3 sequence is 18 residues long. Trimming cost V 3 bases and J 4 bases; bases outside gene matches: 15. Germline CDR1 reads SGHRS; CDR2 reads YFSETQ.